These 19 T cell receptor beta chains were sequenced from one sample in a study of cytomegalovirus exposure and HLA in healthy donors. Method: immunoSEQ multiplex PCR; TCRdb's copy keeps in-frame clones and lacks some. Of over 150,000 clones in the sample, less than 90% were seen once. Material for sequencing was PBMCs. These receptors all come from a man between 18 and 29 years old in good health and CMV-seropositive.

The table lists this clone with a count of one. The chain joins TRBV9 to TRBJ2-1; tentative D call: TRBD2 (6 bases). The V end lost 0 bases, the J end lost 0 bases, and 7 bases lay between the germline ends. Germline V lookup: CDR1 SGDLS, CDR2 YYNGEE. The length of the CDR3 is 15 residues. CDR3 DNA sequence: TGTGCCAGCAGCGTAGAGGGAGGCTCCTACAATGAGCAGTTCTTC. The encoded protein is CASSVEGGSYNEQFF.

This clone was counted a few times. The rearrangement joins TRBV29-1 to TRBJ1-5; D unclear. With 4 bases removed from V and 4 bases from J, the gap between germline ends came to 8 bases. The germline V gene has CDR1 SQVTM and CDR2 ANQGSEA. The CDR3 spans 12 residues. The CDR3 nucleotides are TGCAGCGTTGGGGAGGGAAATCAGCCCCAGCATTTT. Protein sequence: CSVGEGNQPQHF.

This clone appeared many times. The chain has TRBV7-2 and TRBJ1-5; 8 nucleotides align to TRBD1. This CDR3 is built from 15 residues. Trimming at V came to 2 bases and at J to 7 bases, leaving 7 bases not matched to a gene. Per germline, CDR1 SGHTA and CDR2 FQGNSA. Written as DNA, the CDR3 is TGTGCCAGCAGCTTATCGCAGGGGGCAACCCAGCCCCAGCATTTT. Protein: CASSLSQGATQPQHF.

The chain has TRBV4-2 and TRBJ2-3; no firm D call. Germline CDR1 and CDR2: LGHNA and YNFKEQ. CDR3 length equals 18 residues. Deletions cut 0 bases from V and 2 bases from J, with 18 bases between. The CDR3 nucleotides are TGTGCCAGCAGCCAAGAAATCCCGTGGGCTCGAGCCACAGATACGCAGTATTTT. Translated: CASSQEIPWARATDTQYF.

The gene calls are TRBV19 and TRBJ1-1, with TRBD1 as a possible D gene (6 bases). The V gene lost 3 bases and the J gene lost 10 bases, with 15 bases spanning the gap. This CDR3 contains 13 residues. Germline V lookup: CDR1 LNHDA, CDR2 SQIVND (reference sequence). The CDR3 DNA reads as TGTGCCAGTAGTATGAGGCCAGGGGAAGGAGCTTTCTTT. It translates to CASSMRPGEGAFF.

CDR3 nucleotides: TGTGCCAGCAGCTCATCCGGGACACCCAAGTTCTTC. Amino acid sequence: CASSSSGTPKFF. The chain carries TRBV13 and TRBJ2-1, with D possibly being TRBD1 (6 bases). Germline values: CDR1 PRHDT, CDR2 FYEKMQ (reference sequence). CDR3 length: 12 residues. The ends were cut back, 4 bases at V and 14 bases at J, with 15 bases in the middle.

V and J are TRBV11-2 and TRBJ2-1; 7 nucleotides align to TRBD2. The V gene's germline CDR1 is SGHAT and CDR2 FQNNGV. The CDR3 has 15 amino acids. J gave up 0 bases and V 4 bases, and 3 bases lay outside the gene matches. DNA of the CDR3: TGTGCCAGCAGCTCCGAGCGGGGCTCCTACAATGAGCAGTTCTTC. Translated, it gives CASSSERGSYNEQFF.

CDR3 bases: TGCGCCAGCAGCCAAGACAGGTCCTATAATTCACCCCTCCACTTT. Translated: CASSQDRSYNSPLHF. The chain couples TRBV4-3 to TRBJ1-6; no reliable D call. The CDR3 totals 15 residues. Germline V lookup: CDR1 LGHNA, CDR2 YSLEER. Trimming stripped 0 bases from V and 1 base from J, with 4 bases between.

The chain recombines TRBV19 with TRBJ2-1; the D gene is possibly TRBD2 (6 bases). The CDR3 length is 14 residues. The V gene lost 6 bases and the J gene lost 5 bases, with 14 bases spanning the gap. The germline V gene encodes CDR1 LNHDA and CDR2 SQIVND (reference sequence). CDR3 region: CASRLGRIDNEQFF. The CDR3 region has the DNA TGTGCCAGTAGACTCGGGAGAATTGACAATGAGCAGTTCTTC.

V is TRBV9 and J is TRBJ2-1; 16 bases match TRBD2. The CDR3 totals 15 residues. V was pared by 4 bases and J by 10 bases, with 5 bases of the junction left unmatched. Germline CDR1 is SGDLS and CDR2 is YYNGEE. The DNA of the CDR3 is TGTGCCAGCAGCCCCGGGACTAGCGGGGGGGTAGAGCAGTTCTTC. Translating it yields CASSPGTSGGVEQFF.

A remark on this clone: Compared with germline, one end of the junction differs, possibly owing to a read error. This chain connects TRBV29-1 to TRBJ2-1, with TRBD2 as a possible D gene (5 bases). The CDR3 length is 13 residues. From germline, CDR1 is SQVTM and CDR2 ANQGSEA. The CDR3 is CSVVFGLALIRIF. Written as DNA, the CDR3 is TGCAGCGTTGTGTTCGGGCTAGCCCTTATCAGGATCTTC.

The chain combines TRBV7-2 with TRBJ2-7; no definite D call. Germline V gene data show CDR1 as SGHTA and CDR2 as FQGNSA. The CDR3 has 13 residues. The V end was cut by 4 bases, the J end by 0 bases, with 7 bases between. CDR3 sequence: CASSSFSSYEQYF. In DNA, the CDR3 is TGTGCCAGCAGCTCGTTTAGCTCCTACGAGCAGTACTTC.

This clone showed up just a few times. The rearrangement links TRBV6-5 to TRBJ1-6; D may be TRBD1 (6 bases). The CDR3 has 16 residues. V lost 2 bases and J 7 bases, leaving 15 bases between the germline ends. CDR1 is MNHEY, CDR2 SVGAGI, per germline. The CDR3 bases are TGTGCCAGCAGTTACGATGCCGGGACACCCAATTCACCCCTCCACTTT. It encodes CASSYDAGTPNSPLHF.

The sample holds one count of this clone. The V and J genes are TRBV29-1 and TRBJ2-7; D might be TRBD1 (5 bases). Trimming took 7 bases from V and 2 from J, leaving 15 bases between them. CDR1 is SQVTM and CDR2 is ANQGSEA in the germline V gene. The CDR3 has 13 residues. For the CDR3, the DNA is TGCAGCGCCACGGCAGGGCTTCCCTACGAGCAGTACTTC. This codes for CSATAGLPYEQYF.

The V and J genes are TRBV5-1 and TRBJ2-1, with D maybe TRBD1 (5 bases). The CDR3 contains 16 residues. V dropped 4 bases and J dropped 0 bases, with 14 bases sitting between them. Germline V gene sequence: CDR1 SGHRS, CDR2 YFSETQ. The CDR3 DNA reads as TGCGCCAGCAGCGGCCGACAGAGAAGCTCCTACAATGAGCAGTTCTTC. Encoded protein: CASSGRQRSSYNEQFF.

J is TRBJ1-2 and V is TRBV27; D remains unclear. This CDR3 comprises 12 residues. The ends were cut back, 8 bases at V and 1 base at J, with 8 bases in the middle. The germline gives CDR1 MNHEY, CDR2 SMNVEV (reference sequence). The CDR3, as DNA: TGTGCCAGCTTCGGGTTTAACTATGGCTACACCTTC. Translated: CASFGFNYGYTF.

The J gene is TRBJ2-7, the V gene TRBV7-2; 8 positions agree with TRBD2. This CDR3 has 17 amino acids. Looked up from germline, CDR1 is SGHTA and CDR2 is FQGNSA. V trimming: 4 bases; J trimming: 0 bases; junction bases outside the gene matches: 11. The CDR3 coding sequence is TGTGCCAGCAGCTCGGGGGGGTGGGCTGTGAGCTCCTACGAGCAGTACTTC. It is translated as CASSSGGWAVSSYEQYF.

The J gene is TRBJ2-2, the V gene TRBV6-5; 7 bases are a match to TRBD1. The CDR3 length is 16 residues. Germline-derived CDR1 and CDR2 are MNHEY and SVGAGI. Trimming at V came to 2 bases and at J to 6 bases, leaving 9 bases not matched to a gene. CDR3 sequence: CASSYRQGRRSGELFF. The CDR3 DNA sequence: TGTGCCAGCAGTTACCGACAGGGTCGGAGGTCCGGGGAGCTGTTTTTT.

The chain has TRBV6-5 and TRBJ2-7; D gene unclear. The CDR3 loop spans 14 amino acids. Germline CDR1 is MNHEY and CDR2 is SVGAGI. V shed 0 bases and J shed 3 bases, with 9 bases lying between them. The CDR3 reads CASSYSTHGYEQYF. The CDR3, as DNA: TGTGCCAGCAGTTACTCGACTCACGGCTACGAGCAGTACTTC.